Listed below are T cell receptor beta chains from one sample, sequenced in a study of CD4+ T cells in melanoma. Clones were read by immunoSEQ multiplex PCR, and TCRdb kept only the in-frame ones, dropping some. The sample data list 25 to 35 clones. Sequenced sample: cells from a culture (not recorded whether cultured in vitro). These receptors were collected from a human donor with melanoma. Each CDR3 is given with its conserved first and last residue. Each record gives: CDR3 length, D gene, V gene, J gene, CDR3 DNA, CDR3 protein. The D gene is left open where the match is weak.

>12|-|TRBV29-1|TRBJ1-1
TGCAGCGCCCTCGGCCTGGAGGCTGAAGCTTTCTTT
CSALGLEAEAFF
>13|-|TRBV5-1|TRBJ1-2
TGCGCCAGCAGCTTCATTCAGAACTATGGCTACACCTTC
CASSFIQNYGYTF
>13|-|TRBV6-5|TRBJ1-1
TGTGCCAGCAGTTACTCGGAAGTCACTGAAGCTTTCTTT
CASSYSEVTEAFF
>15|-|TRBV7-6|TRBJ2-6
TGTGCCAGCAGCCACTTGACCTCTGGGGCCAACGTCCTGACTTTC
CASSHLTSGANVLTF
>18|-|TRBV3-1/TRBV3-2|TRBJ1-6
TGTGCCAGCAGCTTTTGCCCTCCCATTTTACATCATAATTCACCCCTCCACTTT
CASSFCPPILHHNSPLHF
>18|-|TRBV14|TRBJ2-3
TGTGCCAGCAGCCCCTCAGTTGGTGTCTCTATAACGTCAGATACGCAGTATTTT
CASSPSVGVSITSDTQYF
>17|-|TRBV7-6|TRBJ2-5
TGTGCCAGCAGTGAAGCTAGTGGGATCATCGTCGACGAGACCCAGTACTTC
CASSEASGIIVDETQYF
>14|TRBD1|TRBV5-1|TRBJ2-2
TGCGCCAGCGACGGGGACAGCCCGGGCGGGGAGCTGTTTTTT
CASDGDSPGGELFF
>14|-|TRBV7-2|TRBJ1-1
TGTGCCAGCAGCTTAAGGGGTCGGAGCACTGAAGCTTTCTTT
CASSLRGRSTEAFF
>13|-|TRBV12-3/TRBV12-4|TRBJ1-2
TGTGCCAGCAGTCCCCACCCGGACGGTGGCTACACCTTC
CASSPHPDGGYTF